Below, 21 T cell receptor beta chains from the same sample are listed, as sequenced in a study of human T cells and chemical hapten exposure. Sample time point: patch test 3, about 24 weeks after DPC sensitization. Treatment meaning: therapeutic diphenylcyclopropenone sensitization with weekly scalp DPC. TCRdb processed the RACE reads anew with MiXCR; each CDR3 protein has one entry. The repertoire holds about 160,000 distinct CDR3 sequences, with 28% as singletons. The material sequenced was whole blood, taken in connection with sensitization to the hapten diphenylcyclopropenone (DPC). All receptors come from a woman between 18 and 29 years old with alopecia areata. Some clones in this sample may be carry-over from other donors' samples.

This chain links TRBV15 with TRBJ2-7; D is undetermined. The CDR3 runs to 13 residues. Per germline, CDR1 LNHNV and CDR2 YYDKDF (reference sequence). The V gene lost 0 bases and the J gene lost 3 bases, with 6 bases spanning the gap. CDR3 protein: CATSRDKGYEQYF. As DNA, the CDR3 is TGTGCCACCAGCAGAGACAAAGGCTACGAGCAGTACTTC.

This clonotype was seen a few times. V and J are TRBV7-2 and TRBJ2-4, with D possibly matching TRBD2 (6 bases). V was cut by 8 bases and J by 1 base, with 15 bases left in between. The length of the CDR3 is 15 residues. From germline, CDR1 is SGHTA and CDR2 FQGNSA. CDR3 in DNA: TGTGCCAGCTCTGGCGGGGTACCCGCCAAAAACATTCAGTACTTC. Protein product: CASSGGVPAKNIQYF.

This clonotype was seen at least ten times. As DNA, the CDR3 is TGTGCCAGCAGCCGCGGCAGTGAGCAGTTCTTC. This encodes CASSRGSEQFF. The V and J genes are TRBV7-9 and TRBJ2-1; D not certain. Per germline, CDR1 SEHNR and CDR2 FQNEAQ (reference sequence). Trimming shortened V by 5 bases and J by 9 bases, and 8 bases separated the two germline ends. The CDR3 totals 11 residues.

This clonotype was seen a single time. The CDR3 coding sequence is TGCAGTGCTAGAGGGGGACGGCTGAACACTGAAGCTTTCTTT. This codes for CSARGGRLNTEAFF. V gene TRBV20-1 combines with J gene TRBJ1-1, with D possibly TRBD1 on 5 matching bases. Germline CDR1 and CDR2: DFQATT and SNEGSKA (reference sequence). V lost 1 base and J 0 bases, leaving 9 bases between the germline ends. The CDR3 is 14 amino acids.

The CDR3 loop reads CASNPEGLAGGRDIQYF. For the CDR3, the DNA is TGTGCCAGCAACCCCGAGGGACTAGCGGGGGGCCGAGACATTCAGTACTTC. V gene TRBV7-2 combines with J gene TRBJ2-4, with 15 bases lining up with TRBD2. From germline, CDR1 is SGHTA and CDR2 FQGNSA. The CDR3 length is 17 residues. V lost 7 bases to trimming and J lost 8 bases; unmatched junction nucleotides: 12.

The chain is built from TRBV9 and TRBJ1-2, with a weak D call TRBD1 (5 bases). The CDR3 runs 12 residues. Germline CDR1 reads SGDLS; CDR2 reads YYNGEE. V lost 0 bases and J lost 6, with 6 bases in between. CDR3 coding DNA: TGTGCCAGCAGCGTAGCAGGGAATGGCTACACCTTC. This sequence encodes CASSVAGNGYTF.

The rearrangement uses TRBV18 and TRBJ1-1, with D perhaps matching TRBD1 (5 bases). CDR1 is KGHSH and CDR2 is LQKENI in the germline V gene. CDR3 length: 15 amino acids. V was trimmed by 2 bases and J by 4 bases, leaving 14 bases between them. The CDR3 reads CASSPRATGGTEAFF. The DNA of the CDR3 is TGTGCCAGCTCACCAAGGGCTACGGGGGGCACTGAAGCTTTCTTT.

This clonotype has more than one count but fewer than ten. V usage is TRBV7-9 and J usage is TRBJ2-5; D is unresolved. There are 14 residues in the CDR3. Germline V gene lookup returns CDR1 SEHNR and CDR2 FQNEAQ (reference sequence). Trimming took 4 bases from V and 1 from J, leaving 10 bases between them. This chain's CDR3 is CASSSGRIQETQYF. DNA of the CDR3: TGTGCCAGCAGCTCCGGCCGGATCCAAGAGACCCAGTACTTC.

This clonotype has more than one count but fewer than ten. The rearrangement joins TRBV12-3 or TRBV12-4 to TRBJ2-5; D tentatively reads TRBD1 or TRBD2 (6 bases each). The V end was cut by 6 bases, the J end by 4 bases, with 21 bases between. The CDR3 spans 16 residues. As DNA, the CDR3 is TGTGCCAGCAGCCTCACAGGGCGGAGGGCAAGAGAGACCCAGTACTTC. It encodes CASSLTGRRARETQYF.

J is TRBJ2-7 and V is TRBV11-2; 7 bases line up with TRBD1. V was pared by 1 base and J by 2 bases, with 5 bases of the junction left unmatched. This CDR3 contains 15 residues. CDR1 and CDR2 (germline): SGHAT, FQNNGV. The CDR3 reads CASSLVTGQTYEQYF. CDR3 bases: TGTGCCAGCAGCTTAGTAACGGGACAGACCTACGAGCAGTACTTC.

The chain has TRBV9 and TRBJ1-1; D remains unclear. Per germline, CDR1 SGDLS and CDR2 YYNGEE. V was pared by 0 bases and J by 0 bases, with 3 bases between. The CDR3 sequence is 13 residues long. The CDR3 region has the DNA TGTGCCAGCAGCGTAGAATTGAACACTGAAGCTTTCTTT. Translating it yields CASSVELNTEAFF.

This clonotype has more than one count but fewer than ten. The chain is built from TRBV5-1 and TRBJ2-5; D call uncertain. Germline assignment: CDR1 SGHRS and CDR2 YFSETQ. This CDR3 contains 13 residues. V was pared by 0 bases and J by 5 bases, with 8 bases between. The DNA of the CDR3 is TGCGCCAGCAGCTTGGGTAGCATGGAGACCCAGTACTTC. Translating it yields CASSLGSMETQYF.

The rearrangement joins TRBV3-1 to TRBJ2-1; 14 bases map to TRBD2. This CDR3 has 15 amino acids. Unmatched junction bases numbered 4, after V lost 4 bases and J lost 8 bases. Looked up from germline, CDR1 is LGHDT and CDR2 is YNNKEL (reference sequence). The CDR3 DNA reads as TGTGCCAGCAGCCCGGGACTAGCGGGAGTTTATGAGCAGTTCTTC. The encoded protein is CASSPGLAGVYEQFF.

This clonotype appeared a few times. CDR3 coding DNA: TGCAGCGTTCTCAGATGGGGCACTGAAGCTTTCTTT. Translated, it gives CSVLRWGTEAFF. This sequence joins TRBV29-1 and TRBJ1-1, with D unclear. There are 12 residues in the CDR3. The germline gives CDR1 SQVTM, CDR2 ANQGSEA. The V end was cut by 5 bases, the J end by 4 bases, with 11 bases between. The complete variable domain, with remaining parts taken from reference TRBV29-1 and TRBJ1-1, reads SAVISQKPSRDICQRGTSLTIQCQVDSQVTMMFWYRQQPGQSLTLIATANQGSEATYESGFVIDKFPISRPNLTFSTLTVSNMSPEDSSIYLCSVLRWGTEAFFGQGTRLTVV.

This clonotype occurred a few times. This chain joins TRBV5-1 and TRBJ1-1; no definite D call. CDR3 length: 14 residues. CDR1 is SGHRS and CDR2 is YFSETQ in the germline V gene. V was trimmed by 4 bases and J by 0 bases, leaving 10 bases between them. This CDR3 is CASSPNSMNTEAFF. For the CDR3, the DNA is TGCGCCAGCAGCCCGAACTCGATGAACACTGAAGCTTTCTTT. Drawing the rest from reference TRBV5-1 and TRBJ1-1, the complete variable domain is KAGVTQTPRYLIKTRGQQVTLSCSPISGHRSVSWYQQTPGQGLQFLFEYFSETQRNKGNFPGRFSGRQFSNSRSEMNVSTLELGDSALYLCASSPNSMNTEAFFGQGTRLTVV.

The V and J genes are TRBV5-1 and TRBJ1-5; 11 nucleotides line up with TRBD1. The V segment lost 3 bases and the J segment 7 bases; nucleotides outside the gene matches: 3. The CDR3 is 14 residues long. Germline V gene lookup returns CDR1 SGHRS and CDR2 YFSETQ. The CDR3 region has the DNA TGCGCCAGCAGCTCGGGACAGGGGGTCCAGCCCCAGCATTTT. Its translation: CASSSGQGVQPQHF.

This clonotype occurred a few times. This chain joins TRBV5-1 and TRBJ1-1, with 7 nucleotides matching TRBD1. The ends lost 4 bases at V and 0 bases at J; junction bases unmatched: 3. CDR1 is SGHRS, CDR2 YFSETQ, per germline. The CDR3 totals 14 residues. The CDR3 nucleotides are TGCGCCAGCAGCCCGGGACAGATGAACACTGAAGCTTTCTTT. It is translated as CASSPGQMNTEAFF.

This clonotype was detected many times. DNA for the CDR3: TGTGCCAGCATGAACCCCCCGGAGGACGAGCAGTACTTC. Its protein product is CASMNPPEDEQYF. The V gene is TRBV2, the J gene TRBJ2-7, with a weak D call TRBD2 (5 bases). The CDR3 is 13 residues long. V was pared by 7 bases and J by 5 bases, with 15 bases between. Germline lookup yields CDR1 SNHLY and CDR2 FYNNEI.

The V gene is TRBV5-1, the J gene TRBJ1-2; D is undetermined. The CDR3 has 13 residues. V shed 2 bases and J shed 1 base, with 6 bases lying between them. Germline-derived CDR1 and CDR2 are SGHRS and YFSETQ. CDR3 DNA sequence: TGCGCCAGCAGCTTTCAGGATAACTATGGCTACACCTTC. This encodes CASSFQDNYGYTF.

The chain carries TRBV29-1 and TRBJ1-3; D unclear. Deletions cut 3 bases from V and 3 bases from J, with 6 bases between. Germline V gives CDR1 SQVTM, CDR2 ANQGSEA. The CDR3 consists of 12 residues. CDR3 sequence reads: CSVESHGNTIYF. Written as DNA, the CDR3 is TGCAGCGTTGAGAGTCATGGAAACACCATATATTTT.

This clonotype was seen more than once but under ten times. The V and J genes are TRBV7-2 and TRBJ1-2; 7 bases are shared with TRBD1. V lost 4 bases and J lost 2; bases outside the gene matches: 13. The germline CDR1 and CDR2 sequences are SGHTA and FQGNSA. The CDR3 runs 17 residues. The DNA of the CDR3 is TGTGCCAGCAGCTCCGAAGTTATAGGGGGCGCGAACTATGGCTACACCTTC. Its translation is CASSSEVIGGANYGYTF. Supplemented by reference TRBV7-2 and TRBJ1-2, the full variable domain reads GAGVSQSPSNKVTEKGKDVELRCDPISGHTALYWYRQSLGQGLEFLIYFQGNSAPDKSGLPSDRFSAERTGGSVSTLTIQRTQQEDSAVYLCASSSEVIGGANYGYTFGSGTRLTVV.